The rows below give T cell receptor beta chains drawn from one sample of a study of blood T cell repertoires in COVID-19. Measured with immunoSEQ multiplex PCR; TCRdb has only the in-frame clones, and not every one. The sample lists approximately 290,000 clones; about 93% were seen once. The sequenced sample consisted of PBMCs or T cells enriched from blood (not recorded which). Receptors originate from a woman between 25 and 40 years old who had recovered from COVID-19. The CDR3 runs from the conserved cysteine through the conserved F or W. A D gene is named only where the DNA matches it firmly. Clone sizes are given selectively: once, few, many, or a class where the clone is expanded.

j_gene,v_gene,abundance,d_gene,CDR3nt,CDR3aa
TRBJ2-7,TRBV14,NA,NA,TGTGCCAGCAGCCAAGATTTACTCTACGAGCAGTACTTC,CASSQDLLYEQYF
TRBJ1-5,TRBV15,NA,NA,TGTGCCACCAGCAGAGATACGGGGTCATATCAGCCCCAGCATTTT,CATSRDTGSYQPQHF
TRBJ2-7,TRBV7-9,NA,NA,TGTGCCAGCAGCTTACGGACACCCTTGGGTGACGAGCAGTACTTC,CASSLRTPLGDEQYF
TRBJ1-2,TRBV7-9,NA,NA,TGTGCCAGCAGCTTAGCAGGCAGGGAAGGTTATGGCTACACCTTC,CASSLAGREGYGYTF
TRBJ2-1,TRBV7-9,NA,TRBD1,TGTGCCAGCAGCTTAAAATTGGTCAGGGGGCGCTTGTATGAGCAGTTCTTC,CASSLKLVRGRLYEQFF
TRBJ2-5,TRBV4-2,NA,TRBD1,TGTGCCAGCAGCCAGACAGGGGAGCGAGGAGAGACCCAGTACTTC,CASSQTGERGETQYF
TRBJ1-4,TRBV7-2,NA,TRBD1,TGTGCCAGCAGCTTCGACAGGGGGCTGAATGAAAAACTGTTTTTT,CASSFDRGLNEKLFF
TRBJ2-7,TRBV4-2,few,NA,TGTGCCAGCAGCCCCAATGGACTCGCAACCTCCTACGAGCAGTACTTC,CASSPNGLATSYEQYF
TRBJ1-1,TRBV28,NA,NA,TGTGCCAGCAGTTTCCCAAGGGGGGCTTTCTTT,CASSFPRGAFF
TRBJ2-3,TRBV3-1/TRBV3-2,NA,TRBD2,TGTGCCAGCAGCCAAGTAGCGGGAGCGGGAGATACGCAGTATTTT,CASSQVAGAGDTQYF
TRBJ2-2,TRBV4-3,NA,NA,TGCGCCAGCAGCCAAGATCGACTTTCAACCGGGGAGCTGTTTTTT,CASSQDRLSTGELFF
TRBJ2-7,TRBV27,once,TRBD2,TGTGCCAGCAGTTTGGGCGGCGGGAGGCTCTACGAGCAGTACTTC,CASSLGGGRLYEQYF
TRBJ2-1,TRBV27,NA,TRBD2,TGTGCCAGCAGTAAAAAGCGGGACGGGCTCAATGAGCAGTTCTTC,CASSKKRDGLNEQFF
TRBJ2-7,TRBV27,NA,NA,TGTGCCAGTACCCGTGGTAGCGCAAGTGGCGAGCAGTACTTC,CASTRGSASGEQYF
TRBJ2-2,TRBV18,NA,TRBD2,TGTGCCAGCTCACCACCGTTGGGACTAGCGACGAACACCGGGGAGCTGTTTTTT,CASSPPLGLATNTGELFF
TRBJ1-1,TRBV4-2,NA,TRBD1,TGTGCCAGCAGCCAGCGACAGGGGAACACTGAAGCTTTCTTT,CASSQRQGNTEAFF
TRBJ2-7,TRBV19,NA,TRBD1,TGTGCCAGTAGTAGGGACAGGGCCTACGAGCAGTACTTC,CASSRDRAYEQYF
TRBJ2-1,TRBV19,NA,TRBD2,TGTGCCAGTAACCTAGCGGGAGTTAGCAATGAGCAGTTCTTC,CASNLAGVSNEQFF
TRBJ1-2,TRBV27,NA,NA,TGTGCCAGCAGTTCTGATCCCAAGACAAGTGGCTACACCTTC,CASSSDPKTSGYTF
TRBJ2-7,TRBV2,few,NA,TGTGCCAGCAGTAAGGACATCTCCTACGAGCAGTACTTC,CASSKDISYEQYF
TRBJ2-3,TRBV24-1,NA,NA,TGTGCCACCAGTGATATTTATCCGTTCACAGATACGCAGTATTTT,CATSDIYPFTDTQYF
TRBJ1-3,TRBV6-2/TRBV6-3,NA,TRBD1,TGTGCCAGCAGTTACGGCGGACAGGAAAGCTCTGGAAACACCATATATTTT,CASSYGGQESSGNTIYF
TRBJ2-5,TRBV25-1,NA,TRBD2,TGTGCCAGCAGTGAGAGACTAGCGGGAGGATTAACACGGGAGACCCAGTACTTC,CASSERLAGGLTRETQYF
TRBJ2-1,TRBV5-1,NA,TRBD1,TGCGCCAGCAGCTCCGGGACAGGGTTCGGTGAGCAGTTCTTC,CASSSGTGFGEQFF
TRBJ2-7,TRBV4-2,NA,NA,TGTGCCAGCAGCCAAGAGTCTTGGCAGTCCTACGAGCAGTACTTC,CASSQESWQSYEQYF